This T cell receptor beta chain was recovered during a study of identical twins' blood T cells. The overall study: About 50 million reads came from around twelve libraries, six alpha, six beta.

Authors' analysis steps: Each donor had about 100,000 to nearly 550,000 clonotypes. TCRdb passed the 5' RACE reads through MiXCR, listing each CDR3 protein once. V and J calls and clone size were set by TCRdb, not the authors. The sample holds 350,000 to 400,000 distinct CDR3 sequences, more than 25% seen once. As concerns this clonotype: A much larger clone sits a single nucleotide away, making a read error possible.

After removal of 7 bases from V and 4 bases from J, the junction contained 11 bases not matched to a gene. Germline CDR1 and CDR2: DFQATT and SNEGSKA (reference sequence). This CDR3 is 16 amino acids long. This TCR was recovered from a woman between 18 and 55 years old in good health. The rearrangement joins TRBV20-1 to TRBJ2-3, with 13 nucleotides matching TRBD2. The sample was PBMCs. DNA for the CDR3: TGCAGTGTTACCGGGACTAGCGGGAACCAACCAGATACGCAGTATTTT. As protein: CSVTGTSGNQPDTQYF.